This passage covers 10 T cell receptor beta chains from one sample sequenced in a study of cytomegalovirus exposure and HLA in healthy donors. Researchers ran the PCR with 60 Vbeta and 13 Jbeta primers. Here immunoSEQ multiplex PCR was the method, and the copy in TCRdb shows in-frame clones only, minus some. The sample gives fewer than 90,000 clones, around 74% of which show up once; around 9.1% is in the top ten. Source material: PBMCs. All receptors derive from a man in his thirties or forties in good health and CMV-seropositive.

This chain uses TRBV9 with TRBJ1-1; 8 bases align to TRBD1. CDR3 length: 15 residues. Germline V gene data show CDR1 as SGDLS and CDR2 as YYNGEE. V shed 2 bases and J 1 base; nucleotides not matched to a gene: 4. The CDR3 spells CASSVTGGWNTEAFF. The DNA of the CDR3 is TGTGCCAGCAGCGTCACAGGGGGTTGGAACACTGAAGCTTTCTTT.

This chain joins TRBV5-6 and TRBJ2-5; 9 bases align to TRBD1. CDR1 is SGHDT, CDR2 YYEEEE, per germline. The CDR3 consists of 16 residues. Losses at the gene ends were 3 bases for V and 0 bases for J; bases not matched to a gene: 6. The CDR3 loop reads CASSWGTGRHQETQYF. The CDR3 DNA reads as TGTGCCAGCAGCTGGGGGACAGGGCGGCACCAAGAGACCCAGTACTTC.

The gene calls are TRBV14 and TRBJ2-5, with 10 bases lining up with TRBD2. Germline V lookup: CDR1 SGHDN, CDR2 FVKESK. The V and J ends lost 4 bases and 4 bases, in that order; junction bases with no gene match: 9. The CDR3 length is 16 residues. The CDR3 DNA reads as TGTGCCAGCAGCCGTTACGGGACTAGCGAGAGAGAGACCCAGTACTTC. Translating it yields CASSRYGTSERETQYF. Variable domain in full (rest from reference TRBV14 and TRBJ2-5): EAGVTQFPSHSVIEKGQTVTLRCDPISGHDNLYWYRRVMGKEIKFLLHFVKESKQDESGMPNNRFLAERTGGTYSTLKVQPAELEDSGVYFCASSRYGTSERETQYFGPGTRLLVL.

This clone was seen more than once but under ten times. The CDR3 sequence: CATDAGTGTDTQYF. The CDR3 DNA reads TGTGCCACCGACGCGGGTACGGGCACAGATACGCAGTATTTT. The chain employs TRBV6-1 and TRBJ2-3; the D gene is possibly TRBD2 (5 bases). The CDR3 is 14 residues long. Germline CDR1 is MNHNS and CDR2 is SASEGT. Trimming stripped 10 bases from V and 1 base from J, with 15 bases between.

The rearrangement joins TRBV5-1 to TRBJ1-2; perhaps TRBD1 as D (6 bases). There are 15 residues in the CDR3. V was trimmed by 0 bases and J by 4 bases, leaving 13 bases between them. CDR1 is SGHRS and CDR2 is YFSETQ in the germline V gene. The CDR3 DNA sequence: TGCGCCAGCAGCTTGGGACAGGCCTCTCCCTATGGCTACACCTTC. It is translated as CASSLGQASPYGYTF.

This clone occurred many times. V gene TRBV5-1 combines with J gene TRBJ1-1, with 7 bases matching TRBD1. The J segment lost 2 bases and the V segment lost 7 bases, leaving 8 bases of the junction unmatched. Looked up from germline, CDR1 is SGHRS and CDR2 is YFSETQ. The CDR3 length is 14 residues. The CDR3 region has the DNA TGCGCCAGCCGACGGCGACAGGGTAACACTGAAGCTTTCTTT. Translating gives CASRRRQGNTEAFF. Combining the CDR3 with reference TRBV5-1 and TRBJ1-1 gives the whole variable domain KAGVTQTPRYLIKTRGQQVTLSCSPISGHRSVSWYQQTPGQGLQFLFEYFSETQRNKGNFPGRFSGRQFSNSRSEMNVSTLELGDSALYLCASRRRQGNTEAFFGQGTRLTVV.

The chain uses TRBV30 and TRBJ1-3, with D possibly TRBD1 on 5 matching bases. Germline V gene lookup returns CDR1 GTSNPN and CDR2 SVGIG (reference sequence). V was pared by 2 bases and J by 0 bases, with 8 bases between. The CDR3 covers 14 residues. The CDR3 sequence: CAWSLGASGNTIYF. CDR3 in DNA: TGTGCCTGGAGTTTAGGGGCCTCTGGAAACACCATATATTTT. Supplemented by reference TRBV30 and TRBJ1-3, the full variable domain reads SQTIHQWPATLVQPVGSPLSLECTVEGTSNPNLYWYRQAAGRGLQLLFYSVGIGQISSEVPQNLSASRPQDRQFILSSKKLLLSDSGFYLCAWSLGASGNTIYFGEGSWLTVV.

CDR3 coding DNA: TGTGCCAGCAGTTACTCGTACAGGGGGACTGAAGCTTTCTTT. Translated: CASSYSYRGTEAFF. The genes are TRBV6-6 and TRBJ1-1; 8 bases agree with TRBD1. The CDR3 runs to 14 residues. V was pared by 0 bases and J by 5 bases, with 2 bases of the junction left unmatched. In germline, CDR1 is MNHNY, CDR2 SVGAGI (reference sequence).

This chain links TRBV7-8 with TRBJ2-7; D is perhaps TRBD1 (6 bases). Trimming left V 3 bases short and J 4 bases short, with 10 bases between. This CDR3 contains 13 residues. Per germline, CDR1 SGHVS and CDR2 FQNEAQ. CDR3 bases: TGTGCCAGCAGCTTGGACAGAGGTTACGAGCAGTACTTC. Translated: CASSLDRGYEQYF.

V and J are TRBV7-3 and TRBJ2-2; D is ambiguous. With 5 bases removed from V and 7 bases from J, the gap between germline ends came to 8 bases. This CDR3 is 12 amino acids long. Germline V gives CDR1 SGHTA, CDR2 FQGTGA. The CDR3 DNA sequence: TGTGCCAGCAGCAATAATTACGGGGAGCTGTTTTTT. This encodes CASSNNYGELFF.